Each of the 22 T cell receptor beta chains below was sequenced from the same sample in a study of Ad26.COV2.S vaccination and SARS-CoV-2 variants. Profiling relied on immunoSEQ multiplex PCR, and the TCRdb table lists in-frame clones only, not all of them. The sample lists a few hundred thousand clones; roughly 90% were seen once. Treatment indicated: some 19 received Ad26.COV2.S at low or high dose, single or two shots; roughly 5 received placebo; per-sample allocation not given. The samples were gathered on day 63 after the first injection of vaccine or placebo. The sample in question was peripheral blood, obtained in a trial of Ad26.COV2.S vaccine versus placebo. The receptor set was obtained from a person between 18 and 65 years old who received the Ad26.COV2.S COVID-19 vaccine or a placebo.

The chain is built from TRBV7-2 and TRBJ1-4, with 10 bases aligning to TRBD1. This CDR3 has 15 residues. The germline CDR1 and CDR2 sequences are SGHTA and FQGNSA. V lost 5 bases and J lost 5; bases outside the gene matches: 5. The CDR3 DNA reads TGTGCCAGCAGCCCACAGACAGGGGGCAATGAAAAACTGTTTTTT. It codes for CASSPQTGGNEKLFF.

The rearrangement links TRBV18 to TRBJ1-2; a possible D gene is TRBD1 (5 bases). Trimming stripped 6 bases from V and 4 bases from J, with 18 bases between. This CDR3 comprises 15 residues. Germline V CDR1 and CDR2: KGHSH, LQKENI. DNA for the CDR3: TGTGCCAGCTCTCCAGAGGGAGGAGGGGCCTATGGCTACACCTTC. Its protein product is CASSPEGGGAYGYTF.

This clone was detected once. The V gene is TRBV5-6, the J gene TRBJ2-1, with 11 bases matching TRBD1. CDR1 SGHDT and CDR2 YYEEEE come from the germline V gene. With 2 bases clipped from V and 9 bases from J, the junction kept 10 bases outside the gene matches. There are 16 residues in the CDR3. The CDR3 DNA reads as TGTGCCAGCAGCTTAGGTCTCGGGACAGGGGGAGGTGAGCAGTTCTTC. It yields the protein CASSLGLGTGGGEQFF.

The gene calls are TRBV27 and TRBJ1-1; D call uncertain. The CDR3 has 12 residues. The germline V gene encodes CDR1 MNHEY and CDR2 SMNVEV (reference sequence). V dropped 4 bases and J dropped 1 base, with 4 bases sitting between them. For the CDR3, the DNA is TGTGCCAGCAGTTCCGGGAACACTGAAGCTTTCTTT. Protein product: CASSSGNTEAFF.

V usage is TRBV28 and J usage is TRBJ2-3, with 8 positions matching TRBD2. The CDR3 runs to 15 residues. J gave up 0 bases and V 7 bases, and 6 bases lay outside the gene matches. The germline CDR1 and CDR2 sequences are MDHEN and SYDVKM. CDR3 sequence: CASTSGGASTDTQYF. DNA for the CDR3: TGTGCCAGCACCTCGGGGGGGGCGAGCACAGATACGCAGTATTTT.

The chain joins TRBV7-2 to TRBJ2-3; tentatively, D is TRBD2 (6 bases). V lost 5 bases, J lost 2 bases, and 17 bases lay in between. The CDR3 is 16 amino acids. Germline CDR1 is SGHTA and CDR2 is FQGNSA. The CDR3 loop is CASSALLAANTDTQYF. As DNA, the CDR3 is TGTGCCAGCAGCGCGCTACTAGCAGCCAACACAGATACGCAGTATTTT.

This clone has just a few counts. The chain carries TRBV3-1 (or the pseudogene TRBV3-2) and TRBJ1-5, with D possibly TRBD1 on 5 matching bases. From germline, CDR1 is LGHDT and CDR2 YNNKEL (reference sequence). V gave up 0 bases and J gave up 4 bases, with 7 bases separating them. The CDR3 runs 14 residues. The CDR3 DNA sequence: TGTGCCAGCAGCCAAGAGACAGTAAATCAGCCCCAGCATTTT. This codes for CASSQETVNQPQHF.

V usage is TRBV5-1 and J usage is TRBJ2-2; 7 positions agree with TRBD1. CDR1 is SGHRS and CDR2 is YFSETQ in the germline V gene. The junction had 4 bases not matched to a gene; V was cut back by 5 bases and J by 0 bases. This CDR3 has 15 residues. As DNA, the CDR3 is TGCGCCAGCAGATCGGGACAGACGAACACCGGGGAGCTGTTTTTT. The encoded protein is CASRSGQTNTGELFF.

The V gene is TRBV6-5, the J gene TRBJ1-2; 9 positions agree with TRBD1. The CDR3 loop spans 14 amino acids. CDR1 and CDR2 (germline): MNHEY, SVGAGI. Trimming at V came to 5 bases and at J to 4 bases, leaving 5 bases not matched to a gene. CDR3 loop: CASSTDRGLYGYTF. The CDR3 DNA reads TGTGCCAGCAGTACGGACAGGGGACTCTATGGCTACACCTTC.

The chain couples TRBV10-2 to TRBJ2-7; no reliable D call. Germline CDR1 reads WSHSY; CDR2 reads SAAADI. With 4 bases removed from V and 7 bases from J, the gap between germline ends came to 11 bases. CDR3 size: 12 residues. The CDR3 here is CASSVPPEEQYF. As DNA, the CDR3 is TGCGCCAGCAGTGTACCCCCGGAAGAGCAGTACTTC.

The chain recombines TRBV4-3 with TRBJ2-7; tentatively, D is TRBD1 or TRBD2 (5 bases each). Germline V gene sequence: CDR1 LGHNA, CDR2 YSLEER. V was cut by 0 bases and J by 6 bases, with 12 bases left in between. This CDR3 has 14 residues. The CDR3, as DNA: TGCGCCAGCAGCCAAGAAGTGGGGGATCTCGAGCAGTACTTC. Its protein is CASSQEVGDLEQYF.

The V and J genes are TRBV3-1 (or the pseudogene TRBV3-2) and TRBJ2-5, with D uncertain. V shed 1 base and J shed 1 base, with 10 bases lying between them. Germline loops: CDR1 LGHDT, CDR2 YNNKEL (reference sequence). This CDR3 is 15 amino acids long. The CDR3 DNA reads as TGTGCCAGCAGCCAAGGTTTAACACCCCAAGAGACCCAGTACTTC. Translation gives CASSQGLTPQETQYF.

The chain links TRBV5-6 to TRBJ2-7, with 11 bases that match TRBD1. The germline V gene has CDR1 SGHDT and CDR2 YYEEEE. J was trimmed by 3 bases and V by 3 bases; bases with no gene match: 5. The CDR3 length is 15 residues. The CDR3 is CASSSRDRGFYEQYF. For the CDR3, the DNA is TGTGCCAGCAGCTCTCGGGACAGGGGGTTCTACGAGCAGTACTTC.

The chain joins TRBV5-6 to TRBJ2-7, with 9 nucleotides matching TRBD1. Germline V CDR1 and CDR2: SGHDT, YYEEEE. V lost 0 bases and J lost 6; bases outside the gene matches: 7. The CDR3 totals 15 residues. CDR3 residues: CASSLVTGGRSEQYF. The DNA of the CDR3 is TGTGCCAGCAGCTTGGTGACAGGGGGTCGGTCCGAGCAGTACTTC.

The CDR3 region is CASSLLTGRTTGELFF. The CDR3, as DNA: TGTGCCAGCAGCTTGTTGACAGGGAGGACCACCGGGGAGCTGTTTTTT. The chain combines TRBV5-6 with TRBJ2-2, with a tentative D call TRBD1 (7 bases). Germline V lookup: CDR1 SGHDT, CDR2 YYEEEE. V gave up 1 base and J gave up 4 bases, with 14 bases separating them. The CDR3 spans 16 residues. The full variable domain, rest sourced from reference TRBV5-6 and TRBJ2-2, is DAGVTQSPTHLIKTRGQQVTLRCSPKSGHDTVSWYQQALGQGPQFIFQYYEEEERQRGNFPDRFSGHQFPNYSSELNVNALLLGDSALYLCASSLLTGRTTGELFFGEGSRLTVL.

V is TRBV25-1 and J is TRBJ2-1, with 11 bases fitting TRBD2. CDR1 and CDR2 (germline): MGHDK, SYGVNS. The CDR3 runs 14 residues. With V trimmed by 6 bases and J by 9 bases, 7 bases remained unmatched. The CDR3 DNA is TGTGCCAGCAGGGAGAGACTAGCGGGGAGTGAGCAGTTCTTC. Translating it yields CASRERLAGSEQFF.

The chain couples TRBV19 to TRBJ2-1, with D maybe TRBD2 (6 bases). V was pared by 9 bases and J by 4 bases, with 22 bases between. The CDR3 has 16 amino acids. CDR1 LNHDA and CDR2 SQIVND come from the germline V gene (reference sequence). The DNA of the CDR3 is TGTGCCAGCCGCCCCAACTTAGGGACTTCTTACAATGAGCAGTTCTTC. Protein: CASRPNLGTSYNEQFF. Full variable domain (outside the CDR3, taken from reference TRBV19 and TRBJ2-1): DGGITQSPKYLFRKEGQNVTLSCEQNLNHDAMYWYRQDPGQGLRLIYYSQIVNDFQKGDIAEGYSVSREKKESFPLTVTSAQKNPTAFYLCASRPNLGTSYNEQFFGPGTRLTVL.

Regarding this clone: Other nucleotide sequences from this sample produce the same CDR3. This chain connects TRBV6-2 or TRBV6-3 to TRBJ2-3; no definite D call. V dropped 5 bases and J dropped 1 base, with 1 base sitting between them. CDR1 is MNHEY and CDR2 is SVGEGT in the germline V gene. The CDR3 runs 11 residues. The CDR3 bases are TGTGCCAGCAGTCGCACAGATACGCAGTATTTT. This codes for CASSRTDTQYF.

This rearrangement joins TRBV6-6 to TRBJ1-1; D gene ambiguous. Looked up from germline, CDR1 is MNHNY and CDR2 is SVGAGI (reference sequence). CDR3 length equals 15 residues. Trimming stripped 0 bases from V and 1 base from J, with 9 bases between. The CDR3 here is CASSYSSHPNTEAFF. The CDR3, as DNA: TGTGCCAGCAGTTACTCGTCGCACCCGAACACTGAAGCTTTCTTT.

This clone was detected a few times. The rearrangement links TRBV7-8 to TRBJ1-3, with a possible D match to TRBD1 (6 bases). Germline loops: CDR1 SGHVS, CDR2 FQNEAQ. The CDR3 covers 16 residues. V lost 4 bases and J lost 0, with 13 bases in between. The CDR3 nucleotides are TGTGCCAGCAGCTCCAAGGACAGTAACTCTGGAAACACCATATATTTT. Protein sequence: CASSSKDSNSGNTIYF.

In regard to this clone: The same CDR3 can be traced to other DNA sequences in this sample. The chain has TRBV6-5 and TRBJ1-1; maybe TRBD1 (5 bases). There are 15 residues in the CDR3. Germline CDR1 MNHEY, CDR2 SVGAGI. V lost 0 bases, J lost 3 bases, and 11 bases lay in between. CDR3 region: CASSYSRQGHTEAFF. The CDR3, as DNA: TGTGCCAGCAGTTACTCGAGGCAGGGTCACACTGAAGCTTTCTTT.

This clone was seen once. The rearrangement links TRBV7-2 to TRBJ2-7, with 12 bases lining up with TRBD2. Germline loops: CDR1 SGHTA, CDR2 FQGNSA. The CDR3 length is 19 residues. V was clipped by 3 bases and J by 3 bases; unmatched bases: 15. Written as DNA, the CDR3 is TGTGCCAGCAGCTTCGTCCGGACTAGCGGGGTTCTAGGGATCTACGAGCAGTACTTC. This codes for CASSFVRTSGVLGIYEQYF.